This T cell receptor (beta chain) emerged from a study of T cells in Graves' hyperthyroidism and ophthalmopathy. The source material, RNA transcripts, was used to amplify TCR beta CDR3 regions. First-round RT-PCR targeting the TCR CDR3 was performed with the HTBI primer set. One entry per CDR3 protein results from TCRdb running MiXCR on the multiplex PCR reads. Among 480,000 or so distinct CDR3 sequences listed, roughly 45% were seen once. V shed 0 bases and J 1 base; nucleotides not matched to a gene: 5. This CDR3 is built from 17 residues. Looked up from germline, CDR1 is SGHTA and CDR2 is FQGTGA. Diagnoses rested on clinical symptoms, serum thyroxine and TRAb, thyroid ultrasound and orbital computed tomography.

The genes are TRBV7-3 and TRBJ2-5; 10 nucleotides match TRBD1. Sample: peripheral blood or thyroid tissue (not recorded which). This sequence was found in an adult woman with Graves' disease, either hyperthyroidism or ophthalmopathy (not recorded which). The DNA for the CDR3 is TGTGCCAGCAGCTTAACGTGGGACAGGGGAGGCCAAGAGACCCAGTACTTC. It encodes CASSLTWDRGGQETQYF.